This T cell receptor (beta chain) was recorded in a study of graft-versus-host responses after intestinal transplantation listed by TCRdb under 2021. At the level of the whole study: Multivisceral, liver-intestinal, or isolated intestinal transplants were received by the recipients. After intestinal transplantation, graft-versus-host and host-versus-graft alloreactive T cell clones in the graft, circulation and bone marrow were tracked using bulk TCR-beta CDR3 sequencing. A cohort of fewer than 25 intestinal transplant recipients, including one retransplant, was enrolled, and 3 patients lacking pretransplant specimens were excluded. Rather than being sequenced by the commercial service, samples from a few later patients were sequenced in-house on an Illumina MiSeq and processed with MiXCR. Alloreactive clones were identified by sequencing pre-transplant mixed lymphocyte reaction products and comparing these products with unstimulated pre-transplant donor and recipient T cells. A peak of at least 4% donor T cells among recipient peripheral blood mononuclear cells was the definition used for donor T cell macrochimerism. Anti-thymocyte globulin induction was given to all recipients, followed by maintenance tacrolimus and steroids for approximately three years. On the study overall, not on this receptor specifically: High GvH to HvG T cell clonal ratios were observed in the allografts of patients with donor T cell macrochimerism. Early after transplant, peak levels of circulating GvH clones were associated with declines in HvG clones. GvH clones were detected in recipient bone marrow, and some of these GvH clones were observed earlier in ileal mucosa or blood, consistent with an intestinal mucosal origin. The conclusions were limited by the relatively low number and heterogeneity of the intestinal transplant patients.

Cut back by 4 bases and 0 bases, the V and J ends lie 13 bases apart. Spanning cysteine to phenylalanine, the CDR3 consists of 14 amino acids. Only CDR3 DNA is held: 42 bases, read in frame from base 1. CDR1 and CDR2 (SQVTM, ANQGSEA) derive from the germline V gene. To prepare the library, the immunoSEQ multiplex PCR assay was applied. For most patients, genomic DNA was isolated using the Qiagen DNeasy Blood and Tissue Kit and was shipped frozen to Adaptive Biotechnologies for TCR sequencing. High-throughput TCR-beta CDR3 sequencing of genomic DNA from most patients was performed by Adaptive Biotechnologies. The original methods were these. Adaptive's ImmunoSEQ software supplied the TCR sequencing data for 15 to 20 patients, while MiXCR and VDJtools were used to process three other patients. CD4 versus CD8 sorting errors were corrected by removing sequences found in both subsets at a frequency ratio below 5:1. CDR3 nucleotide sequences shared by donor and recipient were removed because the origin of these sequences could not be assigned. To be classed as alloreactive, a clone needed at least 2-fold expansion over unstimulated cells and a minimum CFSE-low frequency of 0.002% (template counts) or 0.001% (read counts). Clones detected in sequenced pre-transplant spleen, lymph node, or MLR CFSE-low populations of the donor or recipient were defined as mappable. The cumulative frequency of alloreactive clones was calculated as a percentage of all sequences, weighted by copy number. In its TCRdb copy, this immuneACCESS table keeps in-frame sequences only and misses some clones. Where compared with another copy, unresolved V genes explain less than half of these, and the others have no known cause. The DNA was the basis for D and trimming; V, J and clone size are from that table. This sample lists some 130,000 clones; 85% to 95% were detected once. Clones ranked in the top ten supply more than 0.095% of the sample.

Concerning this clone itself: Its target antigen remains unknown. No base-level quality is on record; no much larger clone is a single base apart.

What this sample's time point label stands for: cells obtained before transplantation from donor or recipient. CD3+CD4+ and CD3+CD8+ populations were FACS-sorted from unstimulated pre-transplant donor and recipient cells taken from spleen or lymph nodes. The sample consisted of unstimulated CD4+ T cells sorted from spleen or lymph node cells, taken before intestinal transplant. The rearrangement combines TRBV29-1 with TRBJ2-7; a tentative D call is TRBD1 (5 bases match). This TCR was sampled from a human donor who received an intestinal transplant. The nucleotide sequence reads TGCAGCGTTGTGACAGCAAGTAGCTCCTACGAGCAGTACTTC. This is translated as CSVVTASSSYEQYF.